The 28 T cell receptor beta chains listed next were all sequenced from one sample in a study of cytomegalovirus exposure and HLA in healthy donors. Primers included in the PCR were 60 Vbeta and 13 Jbeta primers. Sequenced by immunoSEQ multiplex PCR; TCRdb stores in-frame clones only, minus some. The repertoire holds under 200,000 clones, with over 60% as singletons. Material for sequencing was PBMCs. Every receptor here comes from a woman aged 25 to 39 in good health and CMV-seronegative.

This clone has more than one count but fewer than ten. The rearrangement links TRBV4-1 to TRBJ2-3; 16 nucleotides match TRBD2. Germline trimming cut 4 bases from V and 2 bases from J; bases unmatched to any gene: 6. Germline-derived CDR1 and CDR2 are MGHRA and YSYEKL. The CDR3 has 18 residues. The CDR3 is CASSRLGTSGRDTDTQYF. CDR3 DNA: TGCGCCAGCAGCCGATTAGGGACTAGCGGGAGGGACACAGATACGCAGTATTTT.

This rearrangement joins TRBV29-1 to TRBJ2-2; 7 bases match TRBD2. The germline gives CDR1 SQVTM, CDR2 ANQGSEA. V lost 3 bases and J lost 4; bases outside the gene matches: 2. The CDR3 runs to 13 residues. This chain's CDR3 is CSVDQRGTGELFF. DNA for the CDR3: TGCAGCGTTGACCAGCGGGGCACCGGGGAGCTGTTTTTT.

This rearrangement joins TRBV6-6 to TRBJ2-7; maybe TRBD2 (5 bases). CDR3 length: 13 residues. V was pared by 7 bases and J by 0 bases, with 10 bases between. The germline V gene has CDR1 MNHNY and CDR2 SVGAGI (reference sequence). Written as DNA, the CDR3 is TGTGCCAGCACCGTCGGGAACTCCTACGAGCAGTACTTC. It is translated as CASTVGNSYEQYF.

CDR3 amino acids: CASSQFTGTEAFF. The CDR3 coding sequence is TGTGCCAGCAGCCAATTTACGGGGACTGAAGCTTTCTTT. This chain connects TRBV14 to TRBJ1-1; D gene uncertain. The ends were cut back, 2 bases at V and 5 bases at J, with 9 bases in the middle. This CDR3 is 13 amino acids long. The V gene's germline CDR1 is SGHDN and CDR2 FVKESK.

The chain couples TRBV2 to TRBJ2-2; no clear D. The CDR3 loop spans 13 amino acids. Germline V lookup: CDR1 SNHLY, CDR2 FYNNEI. The V end lost 6 bases, the J end lost 0 bases, and 5 bases lay between the germline ends. CDR3 region: CASSQTNTGELFF. The CDR3 region has the DNA TGTGCCAGCAGCCAGACGAACACCGGGGAGCTGTTTTTT.

As for this clone: Compared with germline, one end of the junction differs, possibly owing to a read error. The gene calls are TRBV7-9 and TRBJ2-5; no clear D. This CDR3 region has 12 residues. Germline CDR1 and CDR2: SEHNR and FQNEAQ (reference sequence). The CDR3 reads CSSSLLEETQYF. The CDR3 region has the DNA TGTTCCAGCAGCTTATTGGAGGAGACCCAGTACTTC.

V and J are TRBV6-6 and TRBJ2-7; 7 bases map to TRBD1. Germline CDR1 and CDR2: MNHNY and SVGAGI (reference sequence). This CDR3 is 16 amino acids long. The V segment lost 2 bases and the J segment 2 bases; nucleotides outside the gene matches: 9. The CDR3 loop reads CASSYNTGATTYEQYF. For the CDR3, the DNA is TGTGCCAGCAGTTACAATACAGGGGCGACTACCTACGAGCAGTACTTC.

The chain's CDR3 is CAWSVRPGRNEKLFF. The DNA for the CDR3 is TGTGCCTGGAGTGTAAGGCCAGGTCGAAATGAAAAACTGTTTTTT. This chain uses TRBV30 with TRBJ1-4, with unresolved D. There are 15 residues in the CDR3. Germline CDR1 is GTSNPN and CDR2 is SVGIG (reference sequence). The V gene lost 0 bases and the J gene lost 5 bases, with 13 bases spanning the gap.

This chain connects TRBV6-5 to TRBJ2-1; perhaps TRBD2 as D (5 bases). The CDR3 sequence is 14 residues long. Trimming cost V 6 bases and J 1 base, with 10 bases left between them. Per the germline V gene, CDR1 is MNHEY and CDR2 is SVGAGI. CDR3 in DNA: TGTGCCAGCAGCCTACTAGATTCCTACAATGAGCAGTTCTTC. Residues: CASSLLDSYNEQFF.

This clone has just a few counts. The rearrangement links TRBV10-3 to TRBJ1-1; D may be TRBD1 (5 bases). The CDR3 has 14 residues. Deletions cut 11 bases from V and 3 bases from J, with 19 bases between. Germline V gene data show CDR1 as ENHRY and CDR2 as SYGVKD. The DNA of the CDR3 is TGTGCCGCCCACGGCAGTCAGGGTCACACTGAAGCTTTCTTT. It codes for CAAHGSQGHTEAFF.

This sequence joins TRBV11-3 and TRBJ2-1; D is possibly TRBD2 (6 bases). Looked up from germline, CDR1 is SGHNT and CDR2 is YENEEA. This CDR3 is built from 16 residues. The V and J ends lost 2 bases and 4 bases respectively, with 15 bases between them. The CDR3 is CASSLRGASGYNEQFF. The CDR3 DNA reads TGTGCCAGCAGCTTAAGAGGGGCAAGCGGGTACAATGAGCAGTTCTTC.

This chain uses TRBV5-1 with TRBJ1-2; D is unclear. Trimming removed 6 bases from V and 8 bases from J, with 11 bases in between. This CDR3 spans 11 amino acids. The germline V gene has CDR1 SGHRS and CDR2 YFSETQ. CDR3 DNA sequence: TGCGCCAGCACCTCCGGTGAAGGCTACACCTTC. This encodes CASTSGEGYTF.

This clone appeared a single time. The rearrangement links TRBV30 to TRBJ1-5; TRBD1 matches at 7 bases. Germline CDR1 is GTSNPN and CDR2 is SVGIG (reference sequence). The CDR3 covers 14 residues. V lost 2 bases and J lost 4; bases outside the gene matches: 5. The CDR3 region is CAWSSDRYNQPQHF. CDR3 bases: TGTGCCTGGAGTTCGGACAGGTATAATCAGCCCCAGCATTTT.

This clone was picked up a small number of times. The chain recombines TRBV10-3 with TRBJ1-2; 8 bases map to TRBD1. Trimming removed 2 bases from V and 2 bases from J; junction bases left unmatched: 4. Germline V gene data show CDR1 as ENHRY and CDR2 as SYGVKD. There are 15 residues in the CDR3. The DNA of the CDR3 is TGTGCCATCAGTGAGGACAGGGGTAAAAACTATGGCTACACCTTC. Amino acids: CAISEDRGKNYGYTF.

J is TRBJ2-3 and V is TRBV14; 8 positions match TRBD1. CDR3 length: 17 residues. The J segment lost 0 bases and the V segment lost 3 bases, leaving 8 bases of the junction unmatched. Germline loops: CDR1 SGHDN, CDR2 FVKESK. The CDR3 sequence is CASSHGQGPLSTDTQYF. The CDR3, as DNA: TGTGCCAGCAGCCATGGACAGGGCCCCCTAAGCACAGATACGCAGTATTTT.

The chain carries TRBV9 and TRBJ2-3; 7 bases line up with TRBD2. Germline V lookup: CDR1 SGDLS, CDR2 YYNGEE. This CDR3 is built from 14 residues. The junction had 3 bases not matched to a gene; V was cut back by 4 bases and J by 1 base. The CDR3 spells CASSPGGGTDTQYF. CDR3 nucleotides: TGTGCCAGCAGCCCTGGGGGGGGCACAGATACGCAGTATTTT.

The chain combines TRBV5-1 with TRBJ1-1, with 7 nucleotides matching TRBD1. V lost 4 bases, J lost 3 bases, and 6 bases stayed unmatched. The CDR3 has 14 residues. Germline V gene data show CDR1 as SGHRS and CDR2 as YFSETQ. For the CDR3, the DNA is TGCGCCAGCAGCCCCATGGGACAGCACACTGAAGCTTTCTTT. Translated: CASSPMGQHTEAFF.

This chain uses TRBV11-2 with TRBJ2-3, with a weak D call TRBD1 (5 bases). Trimming stripped 3 bases from V and 0 bases from J, with 13 bases between. There are 16 residues in the CDR3. The germline gives CDR1 SGHAT, CDR2 FQNNGV. The CDR3 here is CASSFRQGESTDTQYF. For the CDR3, the DNA is TGTGCCAGCAGCTTTCGGCAGGGCGAAAGCACAGATACGCAGTATTTT. Supplemented by reference TRBV11-2 and TRBJ2-3, the full variable domain reads EAGVAQSPRYKIIEKRQSVAFWCNPISGHATLYWYQQILGQGPKLLIQFQNNGVVDDSQLPKDRFSAERLKGVDSTLKIQPAKLEDSAVYLCASSFRQGESTDTQYFGPGTRLTVL.

This clone was detected a few times. The J gene is TRBJ2-7, the V gene TRBV19; D not resolved. This CDR3 comprises 13 residues. From germline, CDR1 is LNHDA and CDR2 SQIVND (reference sequence). Trimming took off 3 bases at V and 2 bases at J, with 8 bases between the two ends. CDR3 nucleotide sequence: TGTGCCAGTAGTATTCGAGACACCTACGAGCAGTACTTC. Translated, it gives CASSIRDTYEQYF.

The genes are TRBV9 and TRBJ2-5; 12 bases line up with TRBD1. CDR3 length equals 16 residues. CDR1 and CDR2 from the germline V gene are SGDLS and YYNGEE. The trim removed 4 bases at V and 2 bases at J, leaving 6 bases unmatched. CDR3 sequence (DNA): TGTGCCAGCAGCCCTGGGACAGGGGGCTGGCAAGAGACCCAGTACTTC. This encodes CASSPGTGGWQETQYF.

V is TRBV6-5 and J is TRBJ2-5; tentative D call: TRBD2 (5 bases). The CDR3 length is 14 residues. Germline CDR1 MNHEY, CDR2 SVGAGI. V lost 4 bases to trimming and J lost 4 bases, with 13 bases between them. This chain's CDR3 is CASSLALEGETQYF. The CDR3 region has the DNA TGTGCCAGCAGTTTGGCCTTAGAGGGAGAGACCCAGTACTTC.

The chain carries TRBV11-2 and TRBJ2-3; D is possibly TRBD2 (5 bases). Germline-derived CDR1 and CDR2 are SGHAT and FQNNGV. The length of the CDR3 is 11 residues. The ends were cut back, 5 bases at V and 6 bases at J, with 6 bases in the middle. CDR3 coding DNA: TGTGCCAGCAGCCGGAGGGATACGCAGTATTTT. Translating gives CASSRRDTQYF.

The V gene is TRBV27, the J gene TRBJ1-1, with D uncertain. The germline CDR1 and CDR2 sequences are MNHEY and SMNVEV (reference sequence). The CDR3 is made up of 15 amino acids. V lost 7 bases and J lost 7, with 22 bases in between. The CDR3 nucleotides read TGTGCCAGCACTCCCTCCCCGGCGGGTCGAATTGAAGCTTTCTTT. It yields the protein CASTPSPAGRIEAFF.

The CDR3 region has the DNA TGTGCCAGCGACACTGGCGGGACTAGCGGGAAGACCCAGTACTTC. It is translated as CASDTGGTSGKTQYF. The chain uses TRBV9 and TRBJ2-5, with TRBD2 identical over 13 bases. The CDR3 totals 15 residues. The germline CDR1 and CDR2 sequences are SGDLS and YYNGEE. The ends lost 7 bases at V and 6 bases at J; junction bases unmatched: 9.

This clone was picked up one time. The rearrangement links TRBV7-9 to TRBJ2-1; 7 positions agree with TRBD2. CDR3 size: 12 residues. Germline-derived CDR1 and CDR2 are SEHNR and FQNEAQ (reference sequence). Germline trimming cut 7 bases from V and 7 bases from J; bases unmatched to any gene: 4. CDR3 DNA sequence: TGTGCCAGCACCTTGGGGGGGAATGAGCAGTTCTTC. Translating it yields CASTLGGNEQFF.

The chain joins TRBV27 to TRBJ2-3; D is perhaps TRBD1 (5 bases). CDR3 length equals 14 residues. The germline gives CDR1 MNHEY, CDR2 SMNVEV (reference sequence). V lost 10 bases to trimming and J lost 2 bases, with 16 bases between them. CDR3 region: CATTGPGYTDTQYF. In DNA form, the CDR3 reads TGTGCCACCACAGGTCCGGGCTACACAGATACGCAGTATTTT.

A note on this clone: One end of the junction varies from germline; a read error may be responsible. The chain recombines TRBV7-7 with TRBJ2-3; D perhaps matches TRBD2 (5 bases). The germline V gene encodes CDR1 SSHAT and CDR2 FNYEAQ (reference sequence). The CDR3 covers 16 residues. The CDR3 protein is CASSQSTTPSTDTQYF. The CDR3, as DNA: TGTGCTAGCAGCCAGTCGACTACCCCTAGCACAGATACGCAGTATTTT.

This chain joins TRBV12-5 and TRBJ2-1; 10 bases fit TRBD2. Germline trimming cut 7 bases from V and 3 bases from J; bases unmatched to any gene: 6. The CDR3 totals 15 residues. Germline loops: CDR1 LGHNT, CDR2 FRNRAP. The CDR3, as DNA: TGTGCTAGTGCCCCCCCTAGCGGGGGCTACAATGAGCAGTTCTTC. It codes for CASAPPSGGYNEQFF.